Listed here are 20 T cell receptor beta chains from one sample, sequenced in a study of blood T cell repertoires in COVID-19. The data were produced by immunoSEQ multiplex PCR, yet TCRdb's version contains in-frame clones alone and is incomplete. There are 250,000 to 300,000 clones in the sample; 86% occur only once, and about 2% lies in the top ten. What was sequenced was peripheral blood. All receptors derive from a man aged 25 to 40 with active or convalescent COVID-19.

This clone was seen more than once but under ten times. V usage is TRBV7-6 and J usage is TRBJ2-3, with D possibly being TRBD1 (7 bases). In germline, CDR1 is SGHVS, CDR2 FNYEAQ. With 3 bases removed from V and 3 bases from J, the gap between germline ends came to 16 bases. The CDR3 is 16 residues long. The CDR3 DNA sequence: TGTGCCAGCAGCTTGACTAGGCTGACAGGGACAGATACGCAGTATTTT. This gives the protein CASSLTRLTGTDTQYF. The full variable domain, its missing parts supplied by reference TRBV7-6 and TRBJ2-3, is GAGVSQSPRYKVTKRGQDVALRCDPISGHVSLYWYRQALGQGPEFLTYFNYEAQQDKSGLPNDRFSAERPEGSISTLTIQRTEQRDSAMYRCASSLTRLTGTDTQYFGPGTRLTVL.

The chain employs TRBV24-1 and TRBJ2-2; TRBD2 matches at 10 bases. The CDR3 loop spans 17 amino acids. Trimming at V came to 4 bases and at J to 2 bases, leaving 6 bases not matched to a gene. Looked up from germline, CDR1 is KGHDR and CDR2 is SFDVKD. For the CDR3, the DNA is TGTGCCACCAGTGACGCCGCTAGCGGGGGAAACACCGGGGAGCTGTTTTTT. The encoded protein is CATSDAASGGNTGELFF.

V and J are TRBV19 and TRBJ2-7, with 9 bases that match TRBD1. Trimming took 8 bases from V and 1 from J; bases not matched to a gene: 3. Germline CDR1 reads LNHDA; CDR2 reads SQIVND (reference sequence). The CDR3 is 13 residues long. CDR3 DNA sequence: TGTGCCAGTGCCGGGACAGGGTCCTACGAGCAGTACTTC. Protein: CASAGTGSYEQYF.

This clone was detected only once. The CDR3 here is CASSPAGGRGRQETQYF. As DNA, the CDR3 is TGTGCCAGCAGCCCGGCCGGCGGCAGGGGGCGCCAAGAGACCCAGTACTTC. This chain connects TRBV5-4 to TRBJ2-5; 8 bases fit TRBD1. This CDR3 comprises 17 residues. CDR1 and CDR2 from the germline V gene are SGHNT and YYREEE (reference sequence). V was pared by 4 bases and J by 1 base, with 12 bases of the junction left unmatched. Based on the CDR3 plus reference TRBV5-4 and TRBJ2-5, the full variable domain is ETGVTQSPTHLIKTRGQQVTLRCSSQSGHNTVSWYQQALGQGPQFIFQYYREEENGRGNFPPRFSGLQFPNYSSELNVNALELDDSALYLCASSPAGGRGRQETQYFGPGTRLLVL.

The V call is TRBV6-5, the J call TRBJ1-5, with 7 bases that match TRBD1. V dropped 4 bases and J dropped 1; count of bases not matched to a gene: 4. The CDR3 contains 15 residues. Germline V gene data show CDR1 as MNHEY and CDR2 as SVGAGI. Here the CDR3 reads CASSSDRDSNQPQHF. The CDR3 bases are TGTGCCAGCAGTTCCGACAGGGACAGCAATCAGCCCCAGCATTTT.

The chain is built from TRBV7-2 and TRBJ2-1; TRBD2 matches at 10 bases. Germline V gives CDR1 SGHTA, CDR2 FQGNSA. The CDR3 spans 15 residues. Germline trimming cut 4 bases from V and 2 bases from J; bases unmatched to any gene: 2. For the CDR3, the DNA is TGTGCCAGCAGCTATCTAGCGGGGGCCTACAATGAGCAGTTCTTC. Translating gives CASSYLAGAYNEQFF.

The V and J genes are TRBV12-3 or TRBV12-4 and TRBJ2-7; TRBD1 aligns across 7 bases. The CDR3 extends over 13 amino acids. The V segment lost 4 bases and the J segment 5 bases; nucleotides outside the gene matches: 5. The CDR3 region has the DNA TGTGCCAGCAGTTCACAGGGGTTCCACGAGCAGTACTTC. It translates to CASSSQGFHEQYF.

CDR3 in amino acids: CASSLEQSRADTQYF. The CDR3 DNA reads TGTGCCAGCAGCTTGGAACAGAGCAGGGCAGATACGCAGTATTTT. The V and J genes are TRBV5-6 and TRBJ2-3, with D perhaps matching TRBD1 (5 bases). This CDR3 has 15 amino acids. CDR1 SGHDT and CDR2 YYEEEE come from the germline V gene. The V end lost 0 bases, the J end lost 4 bases, and 12 bases lay between the germline ends.

CDR3 bases: TGTGCCAGCAGTTTATCGAGGGCTAGCGGGGGGGCCGGGGAGCTGTTTTTT. Residues: CASSLSRASGGAGELFF. The chain is built from TRBV27 and TRBJ2-2; 12 bases are a match to TRBD2. With V trimmed by 0 bases and J by 6 bases, 5 bases remained unmatched. This CDR3 is built from 17 residues. Looked up from germline, CDR1 is MNHEY and CDR2 is SMNVEV (reference sequence).

The gene calls are TRBV3-1 (or the pseudogene TRBV3-2) and TRBJ2-1; D is ambiguous. Germline CDR1 LGHDT, CDR2 YNNKEL (reference sequence). Trimming stripped 2 bases from V and 4 bases from J, with 6 bases between. The CDR3 extends over 13 amino acids. The CDR3 sequence: CASSQTRYNEQFF. In nucleotides, the CDR3 is TGTGCCAGCAGCCAAACAAGATACAATGAGCAGTTCTTC.

This sequence joins TRBV6-5 and TRBJ2-7; D possibly corresponds to TRBD1 (5 bases). This CDR3 has 15 amino acids. V was shortened by 7 bases and J by 0 bases, with 16 bases between the two germline ends. Germline loops: CDR1 MNHEY, CDR2 SVGAGI. The CDR3, as DNA: TGTGCCAGCATCGACGTCGAGGACATCTCCTACGAGCAGTACTTC. Protein sequence: CASIDVEDISYEQYF.

This chain joins TRBV19 and TRBJ2-3; D is uncertain. Trimming removed 7 bases at V and 1 base at J, with 3 bases between. From germline, CDR1 is LNHDA and CDR2 SQIVND (reference sequence). There are 11 residues in the CDR3. The CDR3 region has the DNA TGTGCCAGTACGGGCACAGATACGCAGTATTTT. This gives the protein CASTGTDTQYF. Looking up the rest from reference TRBV19 and TRBJ2-3 gives the full variable domain: DGGITQSPKYLFRKEGQNVTLSCEQNLNHDAMYWYRQDPGQGLRLIYYSQIVNDFQKGDIAEGYSVSREKKESFPLTVTSAQKNPTAFYLCASTGTDTQYFGPGTRLTVL.

DNA of the CDR3: TGTGCCAGCAGCTTAGCGCTTCCTAGCGGGGGCGGGGAGCAGTTCTTC. It yields the protein CASSLALPSGGGEQFF. V and J are TRBV7-2 and TRBJ2-1; 10 positions agree with TRBD2. The CDR3 is 16 residues long. Trimming removed 0 bases from V and 10 bases from J; junction bases left unmatched: 9. CDR1 is SGHTA, CDR2 FQGNSA, per germline.

The gene calls are TRBV3-1 (or the pseudogene TRBV3-2) and TRBJ1-1; D ambiguous. This CDR3 has 14 amino acids. In germline, CDR1 is LGHDT, CDR2 YNNKEL (reference sequence). V lost 0 bases to trimming and J lost 0 bases, with 5 bases between them. CDR3 coding DNA: TGTGCCAGCAGCCAAGACGTTATGAACACTGAAGCTTTCTTT. Its translation: CASSQDVMNTEAFF.

The chain has TRBV6-5 and TRBJ2-5; D is unclear. CDR1 and CDR2 from the germline V gene are MNHEY and SVGAGI. V was shortened by 6 bases and J by 0 bases, with 11 bases between the two germline ends. This CDR3 has 14 amino acids. The CDR3 here is CASSLHKYQETQYF. In nucleotides, the CDR3 is TGTGCCAGCAGCCTCCACAAGTACCAAGAGACCCAGTACTTC.

In regard to this clone: A junction end diverges from the germline sequence, so it may reflect a read error. This chain links TRBV20-1 with TRBJ2-7; the D gene is possibly TRBD2 (6 bases). The CDR3 covers 10 residues. Per the germline V gene, CDR1 is DFQATT and CDR2 is SNEGSKA (reference sequence). In nucleotides, the CDR3 is TGCAGTGCCAGAGCGGGCGAGCAGTACTTC. It yields the protein CSARAGEQYF.

The CDR3 DNA reads as TGTGCCAGCAGCCAAGAGGGGGCTGATGGCTACACCTTC. This sequence encodes CASSQEGADGYTF. The chain is built from TRBV3-1 (or the pseudogene TRBV3-2) and TRBJ1-2; tentatively, D is TRBD1 (6 bases). CDR1 is LGHDT and CDR2 is YNNKEL in the germline V gene (reference sequence). Trimming cost V 0 bases and J 6 bases, with 8 bases left between them. There are 13 residues in the CDR3.

V is TRBV18 and J is TRBJ1-1; 7 bases are a match to TRBD1. Germline-derived CDR1 and CDR2 are KGHSH and LQKENI. This CDR3 has 16 amino acids. Trimming cost V 4 bases and J 2 bases; bases outside gene matches: 10. This CDR3 reads CASSQLDRATNTEAFF. In DNA, the CDR3 is TGTGCCAGCTCACAACTCGACAGGGCCACTAACACTGAAGCTTTCTTT.

The CDR3, as DNA: TGTGCCAGCAGCCGGACTAGCGGGCTCCAAGAGACCCAGTACTTC. Translated: CASSRTSGLQETQYF. This chain links TRBV11-2 with TRBJ2-5, with 11 bases identical to TRBD2. The CDR3 has 15 amino acids. The V segment lost 5 bases and the J segment 1 base; nucleotides outside the gene matches: 3. Germline CDR1 and CDR2: SGHAT and FQNNGV.

The chain uses TRBV20-1 and TRBJ1-5; D is possibly TRBD1 (5 bases). The ends were cut back, 3 bases at V and 7 bases at J, with 13 bases in the middle. The germline V gene has CDR1 DFQATT and CDR2 SNEGSKA (reference sequence). The CDR3 consists of 13 residues. The CDR3 DNA reads TGCAGTGCTAGTTCGGACATTGGGCAGCCCCAGCATTTT. This gives the protein CSASSDIGQPQHF.